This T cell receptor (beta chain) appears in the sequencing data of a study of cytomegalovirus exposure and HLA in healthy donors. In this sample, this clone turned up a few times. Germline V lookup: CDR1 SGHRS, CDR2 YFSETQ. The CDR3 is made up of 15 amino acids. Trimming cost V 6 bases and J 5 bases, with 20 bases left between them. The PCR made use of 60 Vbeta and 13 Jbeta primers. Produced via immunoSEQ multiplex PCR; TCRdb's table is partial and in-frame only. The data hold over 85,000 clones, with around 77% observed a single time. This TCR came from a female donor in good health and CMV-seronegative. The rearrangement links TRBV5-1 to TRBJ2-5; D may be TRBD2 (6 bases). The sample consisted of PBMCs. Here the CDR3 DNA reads TGCGCCAGCATGGAGGGGCAGGACTCACGCGAGACCCAGTACTTC. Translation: CASMEGQDSRETQYF.